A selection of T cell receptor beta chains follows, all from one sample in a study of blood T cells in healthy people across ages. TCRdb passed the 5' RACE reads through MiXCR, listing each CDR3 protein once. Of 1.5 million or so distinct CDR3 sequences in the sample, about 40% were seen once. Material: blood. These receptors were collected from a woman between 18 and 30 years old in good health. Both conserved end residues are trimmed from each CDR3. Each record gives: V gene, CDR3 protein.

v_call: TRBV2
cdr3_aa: ASSDTPGKTQY

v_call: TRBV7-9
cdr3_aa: ASSVEF

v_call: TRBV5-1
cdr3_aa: ASSLVSGQLQSYT

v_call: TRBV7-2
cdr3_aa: ASRDPRGSDTQY

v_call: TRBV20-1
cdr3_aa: SAAAPRKGNEQY

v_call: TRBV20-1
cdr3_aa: SARVPVPEAF

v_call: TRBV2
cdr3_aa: ASRSTDTQY

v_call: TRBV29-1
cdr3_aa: SVDGPNMNTEAF

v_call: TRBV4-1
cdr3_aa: ASSQDVTATLSPYEQY

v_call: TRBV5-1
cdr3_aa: ASSSGGTGGHNEQF

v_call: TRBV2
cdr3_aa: ASRIPGRAADTQY

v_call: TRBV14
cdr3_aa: ASSQGWDRGLIDEQF

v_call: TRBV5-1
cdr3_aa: ASSPWVESYEQY

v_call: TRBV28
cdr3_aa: ASSMPHRVNEQY

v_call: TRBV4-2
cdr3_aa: ASSQESGTEYGYT

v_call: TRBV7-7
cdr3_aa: ASSSGQGGLVVVKDYEQY

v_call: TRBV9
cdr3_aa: ASSVGGIADTQY

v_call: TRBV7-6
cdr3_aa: ASSPQAGLGSTIY

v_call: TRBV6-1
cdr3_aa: ASSEAVGSNYGYT

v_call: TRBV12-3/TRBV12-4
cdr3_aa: ATSPRLNGYT

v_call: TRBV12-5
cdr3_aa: PSGQLYNSPLH

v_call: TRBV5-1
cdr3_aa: ASSLTSGGALDEQF

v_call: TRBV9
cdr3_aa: ASSVLPPRRYYEQY

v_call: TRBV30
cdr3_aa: AWSPTSLETQY

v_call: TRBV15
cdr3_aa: ATTHCSARETQY

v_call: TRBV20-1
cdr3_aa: SARDPGRGTYEQY

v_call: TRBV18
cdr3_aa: ASSGGRPNTEAF

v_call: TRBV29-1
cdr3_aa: SVTPPGQGIYGYT

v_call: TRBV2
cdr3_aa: ASSPRTSGNPARTGELF

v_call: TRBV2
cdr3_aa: ASTSVGNTEAF

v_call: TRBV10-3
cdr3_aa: AVSRPEGRPNEQF

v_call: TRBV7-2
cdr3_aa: ASRPDSSNQPQH

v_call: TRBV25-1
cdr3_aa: ASSRSGPEAF

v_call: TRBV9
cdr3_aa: ASSVLAGSTDTQY

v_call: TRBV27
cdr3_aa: ASSLSLQQNEQY

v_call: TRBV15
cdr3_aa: ATSRDPTGNTDTQY

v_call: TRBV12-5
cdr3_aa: ASAGRNTGELF

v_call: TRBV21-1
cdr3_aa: ASSKGELGLETSYEQY

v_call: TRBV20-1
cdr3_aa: SARDGRQASSAYEQY

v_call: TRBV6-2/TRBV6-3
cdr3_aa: ASSYYRGPENIQY

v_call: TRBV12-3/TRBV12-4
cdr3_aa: ASSFLGPSDEQY

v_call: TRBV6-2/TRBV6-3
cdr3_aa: ASSYSKIKQDLSYNEQF

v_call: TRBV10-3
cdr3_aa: AINGQGGDYGYT

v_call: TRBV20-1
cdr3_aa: SATLGGTATYEQY

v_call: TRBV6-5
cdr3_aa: ASSSGQGFDGFT

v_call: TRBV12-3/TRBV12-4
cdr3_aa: VSSLGTAPNYGYT

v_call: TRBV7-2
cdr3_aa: ASSLRQGSSSARQY

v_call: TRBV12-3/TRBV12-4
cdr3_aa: ASSFRGSSIEQY

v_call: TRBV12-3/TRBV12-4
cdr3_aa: ATYGGGAHNEQF

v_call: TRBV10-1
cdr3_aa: ASSVTGARNEQY

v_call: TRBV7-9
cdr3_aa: ASRLREAGTDTQY

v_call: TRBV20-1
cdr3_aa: SAARGATYNEQF

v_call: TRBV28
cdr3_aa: ASRPGQPSGYT

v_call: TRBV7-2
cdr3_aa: ASSRNPGASARYNEQF

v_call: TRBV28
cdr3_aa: ASRTLYNEQY

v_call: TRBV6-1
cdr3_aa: ANSEGDRLATNEKLF